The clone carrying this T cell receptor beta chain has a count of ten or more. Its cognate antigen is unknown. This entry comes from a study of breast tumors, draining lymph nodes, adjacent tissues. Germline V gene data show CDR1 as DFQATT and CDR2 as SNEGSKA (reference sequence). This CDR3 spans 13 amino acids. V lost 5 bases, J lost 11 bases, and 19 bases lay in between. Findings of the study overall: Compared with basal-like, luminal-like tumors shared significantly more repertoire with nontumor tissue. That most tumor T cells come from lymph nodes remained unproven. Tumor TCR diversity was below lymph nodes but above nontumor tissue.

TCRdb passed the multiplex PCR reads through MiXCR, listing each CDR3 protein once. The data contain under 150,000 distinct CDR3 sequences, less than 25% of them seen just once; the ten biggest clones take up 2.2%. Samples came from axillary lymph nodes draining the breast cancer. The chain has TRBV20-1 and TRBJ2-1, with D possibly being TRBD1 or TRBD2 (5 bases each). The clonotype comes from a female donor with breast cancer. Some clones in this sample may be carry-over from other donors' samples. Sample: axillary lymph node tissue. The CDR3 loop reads CSAVRDATWQQFF. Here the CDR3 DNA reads TGCAGTGCTGTCCGGGACGCCACTTGGCAGCAGTTCTTC.